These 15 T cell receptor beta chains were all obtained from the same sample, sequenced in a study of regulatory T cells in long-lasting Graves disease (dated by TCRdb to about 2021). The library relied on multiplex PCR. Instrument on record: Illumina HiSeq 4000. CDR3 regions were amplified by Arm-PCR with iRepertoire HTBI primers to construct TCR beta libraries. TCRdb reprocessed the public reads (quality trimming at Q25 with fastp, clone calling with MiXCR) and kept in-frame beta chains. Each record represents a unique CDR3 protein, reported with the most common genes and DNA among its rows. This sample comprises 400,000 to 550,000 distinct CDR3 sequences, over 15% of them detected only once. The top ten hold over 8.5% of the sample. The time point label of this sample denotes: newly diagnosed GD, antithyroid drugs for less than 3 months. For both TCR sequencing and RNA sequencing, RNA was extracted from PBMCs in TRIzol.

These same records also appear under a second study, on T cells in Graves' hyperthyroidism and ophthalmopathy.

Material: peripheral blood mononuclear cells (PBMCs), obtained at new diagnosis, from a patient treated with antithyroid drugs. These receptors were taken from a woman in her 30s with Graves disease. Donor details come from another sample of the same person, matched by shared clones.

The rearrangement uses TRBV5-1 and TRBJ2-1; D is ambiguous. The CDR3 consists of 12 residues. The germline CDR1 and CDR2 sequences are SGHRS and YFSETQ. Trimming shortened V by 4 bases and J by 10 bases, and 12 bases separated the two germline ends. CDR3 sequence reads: CASSLQTGEQFF. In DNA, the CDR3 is TGCGCCAGCAGCCTTCAGACTGGCGAGCAGTTCTTC.

The DNA for the CDR3 is TGTGCCAGTAGACGGACTAGCGGAGCCTACGAGCAGTACTTC. Residues: CASRRTSGAYEQYF. The chain employs TRBV19 and TRBJ2-7, with TRBD2 matching over 10 bases. Germline CDR1 LNHDA, CDR2 SQIVND (reference sequence). V lost 6 bases and J lost 2; bases outside the gene matches: 4. This CDR3 region has 14 residues.

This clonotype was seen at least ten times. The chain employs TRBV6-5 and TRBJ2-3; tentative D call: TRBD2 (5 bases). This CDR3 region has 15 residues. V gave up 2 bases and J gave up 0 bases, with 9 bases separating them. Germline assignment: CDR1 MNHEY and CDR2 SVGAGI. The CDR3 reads CASSYRAASTDTQYF. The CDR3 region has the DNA TGTGCCAGCAGTTACCGAGCGGCTAGCACAGATACGCAGTATTTT.

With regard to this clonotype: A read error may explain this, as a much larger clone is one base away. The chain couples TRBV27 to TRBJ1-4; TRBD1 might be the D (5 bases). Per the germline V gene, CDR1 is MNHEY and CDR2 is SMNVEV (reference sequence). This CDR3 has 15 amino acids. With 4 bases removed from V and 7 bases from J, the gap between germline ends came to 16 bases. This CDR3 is CASSSGARRSEKLFF. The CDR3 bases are TGTGCCAGCAGTTCCGGGGCCCGGAGGAGTGAAAAACTGTTTTTT.

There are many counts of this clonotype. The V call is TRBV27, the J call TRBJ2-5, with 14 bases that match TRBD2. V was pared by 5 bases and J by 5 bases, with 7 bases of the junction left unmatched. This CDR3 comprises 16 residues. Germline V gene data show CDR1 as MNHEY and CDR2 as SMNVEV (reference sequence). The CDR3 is CASSPGTSGSGETQYF. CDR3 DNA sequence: TGTGCCAGCAGTCCCGGGACTAGCGGGAGTGGGGAGACCCAGTACTTC.

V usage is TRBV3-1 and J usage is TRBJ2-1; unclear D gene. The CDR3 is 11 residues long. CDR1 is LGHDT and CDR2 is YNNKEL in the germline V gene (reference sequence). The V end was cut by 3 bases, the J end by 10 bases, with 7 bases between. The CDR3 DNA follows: TGTGCCAGCAGCCACGGTCGAGAGCAGTTCTTC. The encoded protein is CASSHGREQFF.

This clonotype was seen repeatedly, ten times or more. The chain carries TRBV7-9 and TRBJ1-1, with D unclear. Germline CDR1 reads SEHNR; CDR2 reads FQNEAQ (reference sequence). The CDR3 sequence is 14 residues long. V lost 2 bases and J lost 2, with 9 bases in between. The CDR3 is CASSLTLVNTEAFF. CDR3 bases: TGTGCCAGCAGCTTAACCCTCGTAAACACTGAAGCTTTCTTT.

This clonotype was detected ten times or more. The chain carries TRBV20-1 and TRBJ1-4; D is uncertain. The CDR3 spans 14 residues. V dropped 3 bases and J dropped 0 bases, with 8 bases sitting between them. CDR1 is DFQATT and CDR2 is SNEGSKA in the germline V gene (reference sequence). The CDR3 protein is CSARMYATNEKLFF. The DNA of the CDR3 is TGCAGTGCTAGGATGTATGCAACTAATGAAAAACTGTTTTTT.

Here the CDR3 reads CSARDVARSSTDTQYF. The CDR3, as DNA: TGCAGTGCTAGAGATGTGGCCCGTTCCAGCACAGATACGCAGTATTTT. V usage is TRBV20-1 and J usage is TRBJ2-3; no reliable D call. The CDR3 loop spans 16 amino acids. Germline-derived CDR1 and CDR2 are DFQATT and SNEGSKA (reference sequence). V lost 0 bases and J lost 0, with 13 bases in between.

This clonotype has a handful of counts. The CDR3 nucleotides read TGTGCCAGCAGCTTGGTTTCGGGCAGGGAGCTGTTTTTT. Translating gives CASSLVSGRELFF. V gene TRBV5-6 combines with J gene TRBJ2-2, with no clear D. V lost 0 bases and J lost 9, with 9 bases in between. CDR3 size: 13 residues. Per the germline V gene, CDR1 is SGHDT and CDR2 is YYEEEE.

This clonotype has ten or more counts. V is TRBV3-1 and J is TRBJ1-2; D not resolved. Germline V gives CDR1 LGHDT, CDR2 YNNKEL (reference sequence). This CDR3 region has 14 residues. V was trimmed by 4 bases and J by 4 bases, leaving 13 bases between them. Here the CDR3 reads CASSRRRTLYGYTF. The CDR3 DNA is TGTGCCAGCAGCCGAAGGAGGACGCTCTATGGCTACACCTTC.

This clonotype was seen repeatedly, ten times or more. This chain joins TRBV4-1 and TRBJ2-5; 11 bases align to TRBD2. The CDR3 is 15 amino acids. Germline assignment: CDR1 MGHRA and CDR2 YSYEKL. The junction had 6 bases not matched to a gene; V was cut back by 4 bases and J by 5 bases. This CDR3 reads CASSRVTSGSETQYF. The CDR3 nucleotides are TGCGCCAGCAGCCGGGTAACTAGCGGGAGCGAGACCCAGTACTTC.

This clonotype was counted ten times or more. The CDR3 here is CAWSGGALYGYTF. The CDR3 coding sequence is TGTGCCTGGAGTGGGGGTGCTCTCTATGGCTACACCTTC. V usage is TRBV30 and J usage is TRBJ1-2; D not certain. V lost 1 base and J 4 bases, leaving 10 bases between the germline ends. The CDR3 length is 13 residues. Germline-derived CDR1 and CDR2 are GTSNPN and SVGIG (reference sequence).

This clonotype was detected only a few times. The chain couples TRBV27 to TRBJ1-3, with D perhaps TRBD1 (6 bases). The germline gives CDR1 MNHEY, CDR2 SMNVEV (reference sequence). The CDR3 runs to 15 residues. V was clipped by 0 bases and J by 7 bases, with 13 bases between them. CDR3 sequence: CASSLSSGAGNTIYF. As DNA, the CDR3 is TGTGCCAGCAGTTTATCATCAGGGGCGGGGAACACCATATATTTT.

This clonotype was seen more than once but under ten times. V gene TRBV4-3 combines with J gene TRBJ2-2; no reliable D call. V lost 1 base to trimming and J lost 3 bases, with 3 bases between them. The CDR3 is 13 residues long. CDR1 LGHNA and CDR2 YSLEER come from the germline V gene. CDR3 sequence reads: CASSQGHTGELFF. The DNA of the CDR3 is TGCGCCAGCAGCCAAGGGCACACCGGGGAGCTGTTTTTT.